This T cell receptor (beta chain) originates from a study of CD8+ T cells in alopecia areata. Findings and limits, study-wide: With one nonresponder, baseline CD8+ expansion's link to response remains uncertain. Normal skin contains resident alphabeta T cells, and these are also sequenced in scalp samples. Relative to normal scalp, lesional scalp, especially alopecia totalis/universalis, showed higher clonality.

In its sample, this clone was seen a few times. Antigen specificity is unknown. Sequencing templates came from extracted RNA that was reverse transcribed into cDNA. Some clones are missing from TCRdb's copy, which holds only in-frame ones; the method was immunoSEQ multiplex PCR. The table lists hundreds of thousands of clones, more than 30% of them singletons, with 0.48% in the top ten. The CDR3 is made up of 17 amino acids. Germline CDR1 is SQVTM and CDR2 is ANQGSEA. The V end was cut by 6 bases, the J end by 4 bases, with 22 bases between. Treatment given: oral pan-JAK inhibitor, 5-10 mg twice daily. The authors sorted CD4+ and CD8+ T cells from PBMCs.

The clonotype was recovered from a human donor with alopecia areata. Here the sequenced sample was CD4+ T cells sorted from blood, taken at approximately week 30, from a patient treated with tofacitinib. The chain combines TRBV29-1 with TRBJ2-6; no clear D. The CDR3: CSVLQQIVPGGANVLTF. The CDR3 bases are TGCAGCGTACTCCAACAGATAGTCCCCGGCGGGGCCAACGTCCTGACTTTC.